The T cell receptor beta chain under discussion was sequenced for a study of control samples from healthy donors and cancer patients. Sequencing used immunoSEQ multiplex PCR; TCRdb keeps in-frame clones, though not all of them. The sample includes roughly 200,000 clones, 90% to 95% of them seen just once. J was trimmed by 6 bases and V by 3 bases; bases with no gene match: 4. The CDR3 is 13 residues long. In germline, CDR1 is SNHLY, CDR2 FYNNEI. The rearrangement joins TRBV2 to TRBJ1-2; the match to TRBD1 covers 7 bases. Sample: blood. This TCR was recovered from a man aged 30-40 years in good health. The CDR3 coding sequence is TGTGCCAGCAGTGAGGAGGGGGCGCATGGCTACACCTTC. It encodes CASSEEGAHGYTF.